The clone carrying this T cell receptor beta chain was observed at least ten times. This CDR3 has 15 amino acids. The V segment lost 1 base and the J segment 7 bases; nucleotides outside the gene matches: 7. Germline V gene data show CDR1 as SEHNR and CDR2 as FQNEAQ (reference sequence). These data originate in a study of breast tumors, draining lymph nodes, adjacent tissues. Axillary draining lymph nodes of breast cancer patients supplied the node samples. TCRdb ran MiXCR on the multiplex PCR reads and lists one entry per CDR3 protein. The sample yields more than 100,000 distinct CDR3 sequences, approximately 20% seen once.

This chain joins TRBV7-9 and TRBJ2-5; 9 nucleotides align to TRBD2. The sequencing input was axillary lymph node tissue. The TCR originated in a female donor with breast cancer. Some clones in this sample may be carry-over from other donors' samples. The CDR3: CASSLGGGAHGTQYF. CDR3 in DNA: TGTGCCAGCAGCTTAGGCGGGGGGGCGCATGGGACCCAGTACTTC. Variable domain in full (rest from reference TRBV7-9 and TRBJ2-5): DTGVSQNPRHKITKRGQNVTFRCDPISEHNRLYWYRQTLGQGPEFLTYFQNEAQLEKSRLLSDRFSAERPKGSFSTLEIQRTEQGDSAMYLCASSLGGGAHGTQYFGPGTRLLVL.